The rows below give T cell receptor beta chains drawn from one sample of a study of T cell repertoires in cytomegalovirus infection. For these receptors, no antigen is known. TCRdb independently ran MiXCR on the reads; one entry per CDR3 protein. The table lists about 360,000 distinct CDR3 sequences, around a third of them singletons. Sequenced material: cultured PBMCs, taken from culture after CMV antigen stimulation. The receptors derive from a human donor in good health (CMV status not recorded). Some clones in this sample may be carry-over from other donors' samples. Each CDR3 is given with its conserved first and last residue. The order of the fields is clone size, D gene, J gene, V gene, CDR3 DNA, CDR3 protein. A D gene is named only where the DNA matches it firmly. Not every row has a clone size; where given, it reads once, few, many or a size class.

clone size: .
D gene: TRBD2
J gene: TRBJ2-1
V gene: TRBV11-2
CDR3 DNA: TGTGCCAGCAGCTTCGGACTAGCGGGAGTAGTTGAGCAGTTCTTC
CDR3 protein: CASSFGLAGVVEQFF

clone size: .
D gene: TRBD1
J gene: TRBJ2-7
V gene: TRBV6-2/TRBV6-3
CDR3 DNA: TGTGCCAGCAGTTACGCGGGACAGGCTCCGGGCGAGCAGTACTTC
CDR3 protein: CASSYAGQAPGEQYF

clone size: .
D gene: .
J gene: TRBJ2-3
V gene: TRBV7-9
CDR3 DNA: TGTGCAACCGAGAGGGGTAAAGATACGCAGTATTTT
CDR3 protein: CATERGKDTQYF

clone size: .
D gene: .
J gene: TRBJ2-1
V gene: TRBV14
CDR3 DNA: TGTGCCAGCAGCCCTTCCGTGCCCTTTTTGTCCAATGAGCAGTTCTTC
CDR3 protein: CASSPSVPFLSNEQFF

clone size: .
D gene: .
J gene: TRBJ2-7
V gene: TRBV19
CDR3 DNA: TGTGCCAGTAGCTTACGCCCGGGGATGATGGGGGTCCTCGAGCAGTACTTC
CDR3 protein: CASSLRPGMMGVLEQYF

clone size: .
D gene: .
J gene: TRBJ1-1
V gene: TRBV29-1
CDR3 DNA: TGCAGCGTTGACAGGGATCTGACTGAAGCTTTCTTT
CDR3 protein: CSVDRDLTEAFF

clone size: few
D gene: TRBD2
J gene: TRBJ2-3
V gene: TRBV4-3
CDR3 DNA: TGCGCCAGCAGCCAAGATCTGGCTAGCGGGGACACAGATACGCAGTATTTT
CDR3 protein: CASSQDLASGDTDTQYF

clone size: .
D gene: .
J gene: TRBJ2-1
V gene: TRBV7-6
CDR3 DNA: TGTGCCAGCAGCTTAGCGCAGGCAGGTCAGGGTGAGCAGTTCTTC
CDR3 protein: CASSLAQAGQGEQFF

clone size: many
D gene: .
J gene: TRBJ1-2
V gene: TRBV14
CDR3 DNA: TGTGCCAGCAGCCAAGACACTAACTATGGCTACACCTTC
CDR3 protein: CASSQDTNYGYTF

clone size: once
D gene: TRBD2
J gene: TRBJ2-1
V gene: TRBV19
CDR3 DNA: TGTGCCAGTACGTTGGGACTAGTGATCAACAATGAGCAGTTCTTC
CDR3 protein: CASTLGLVINNEQFF

clone size: few
D gene: .
J gene: TRBJ2-7
V gene: TRBV4-1
CDR3 DNA: TGCGCCAGCAGCCACCCGGGATTAGCGGTCGCCTACGAGCAGTACTTC
CDR3 protein: CASSHPGLAVAYEQYF

clone size: .
D gene: TRBD1
J gene: TRBJ1-2
V gene: TRBV7-2
CDR3 DNA: TGTGCCAGCAGACCTGCGACAGGGGCAGACTATGGCTACACCTTC
CDR3 protein: CASRPATGADYGYTF

clone size: many
D gene: .
J gene: TRBJ1-1
V gene: TRBV9
CDR3 DNA: TGTGCCAGCAGCGGAATGGGACTGGGGGGGACTGAAGCTTTCTTT
CDR3 protein: CASSGMGLGGTEAFF

clone size: .
D gene: .
J gene: TRBJ2-7
V gene: TRBV28
CDR3 DNA: TGTGCCAGCAGTTTAATAGCGACCTACGAGCAGTACTTC
CDR3 protein: CASSLIATYEQYF

clone size: .
D gene: TRBD1
J gene: TRBJ1-1
V gene: TRBV2
CDR3 DNA: TGTGCCAGCAGTGAAGAGTGGGACAGGGGGGGGAACACTGAAGCTTTCTTT
CDR3 protein: CASSEEWDRGGNTEAFF

clone size: .
D gene: TRBD2
J gene: TRBJ2-1
V gene: TRBV20-1
CDR3 DNA: TGCAGTGCTCAGAGACTAGCGGGAGAGATTAACAATGAGCAGTTCTTC
CDR3 protein: CSAQRLAGEINNEQFF

clone size: .
D gene: .
J gene: TRBJ2-5
V gene: TRBV12-3/TRBV12-4
CDR3 DNA: TGTGCCAGCAGTTTAAGGCGCGGGAGAGGGGGTCTGAAGACCCAGTACTTC
CDR3 protein: CASSLRRGRGGLKTQYF

clone size: .
D gene: .
J gene: TRBJ1-5
V gene: TRBV7-2
CDR3 DNA: TGTGCCAGCAGCCAGGGGTTTCAGCCCCAGCATTTT
CDR3 protein: CASSQGFQPQHF

clone size: .
D gene: .
J gene: TRBJ2-3
V gene: TRBV13
CDR3 DNA: TGTGCCAGCAGCCTATGGAGGGTAGCGGACACAGATACGCAGTATTTT
CDR3 protein: CASSLWRVADTDTQYF

clone size: .
D gene: .
J gene: TRBJ1-2
V gene: TRBV29-1
CDR3 DNA: TGCAGCGTCGACAACCGGGCTGAGGGCTACACCTTC
CDR3 protein: CSVDNRAEGYTF

clone size: .
D gene: .
J gene: TRBJ1-5
V gene: TRBV7-2
CDR3 DNA: TGTGCCAGCAGCTTAGTAAGCGGGGCCATGGGTACTCAGCCCCAGCATTTT
CDR3 protein: CASSLVSGAMGTQPQHF

clone size: .
D gene: .
J gene: TRBJ1-2
V gene: TRBV27
CDR3 DNA: TGTGCCAGCAGTTTCTCCTCGGCGGGATCTGGCTACACCTTC
CDR3 protein: CASSFSSAGSGYTF

clone size: .
D gene: .
J gene: TRBJ1-4
V gene: TRBV18
CDR3 DNA: TGTGCCAGCTCACCGACCTGGGGCGAAAAACTGTTTTTT
CDR3 protein: CASSPTWGEKLFF

clone size: .
D gene: .
J gene: TRBJ2-4
V gene: TRBV15
CDR3 DNA: TGTGCCACCAGCAGAGTCTCTGAAAACATTCAGTACTTC
CDR3 protein: CATSRVSENIQYF